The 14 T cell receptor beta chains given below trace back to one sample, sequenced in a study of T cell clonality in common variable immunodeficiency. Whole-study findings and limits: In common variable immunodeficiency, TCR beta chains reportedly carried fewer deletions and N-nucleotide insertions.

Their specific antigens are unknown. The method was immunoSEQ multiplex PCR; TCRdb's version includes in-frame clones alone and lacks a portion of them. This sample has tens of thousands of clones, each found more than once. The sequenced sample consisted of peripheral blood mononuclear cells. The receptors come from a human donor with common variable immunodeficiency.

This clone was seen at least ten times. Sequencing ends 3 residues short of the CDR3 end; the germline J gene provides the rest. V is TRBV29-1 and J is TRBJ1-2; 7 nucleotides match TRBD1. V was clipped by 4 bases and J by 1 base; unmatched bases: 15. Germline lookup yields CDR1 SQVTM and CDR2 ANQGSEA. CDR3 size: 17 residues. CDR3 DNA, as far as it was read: TGCAGCGTTGCAGGCGGCGGACAGGCCTCTTTTAACTATGGC. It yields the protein CSVAGGGQASFNYG. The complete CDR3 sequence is CSVAGGGQASFNYGYTF.

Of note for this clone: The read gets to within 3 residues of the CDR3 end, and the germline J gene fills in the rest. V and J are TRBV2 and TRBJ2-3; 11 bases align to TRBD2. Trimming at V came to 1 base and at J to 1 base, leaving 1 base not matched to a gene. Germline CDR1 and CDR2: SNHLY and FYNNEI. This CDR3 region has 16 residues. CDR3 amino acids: CASSEVAGGGTDTQYF. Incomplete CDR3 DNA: TGTGCCAGCAGTGAAGTAGCGGGGGGGGGCACAGATACG.

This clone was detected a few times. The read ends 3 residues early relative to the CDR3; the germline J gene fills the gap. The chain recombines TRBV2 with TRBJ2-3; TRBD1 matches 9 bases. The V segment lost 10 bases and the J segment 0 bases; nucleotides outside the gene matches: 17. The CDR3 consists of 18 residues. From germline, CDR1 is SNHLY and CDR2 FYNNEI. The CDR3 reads CATLTVYPGQGSTDTQYF. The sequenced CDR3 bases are TGTGCCACCCTAACCGTCTATCCGGGACAGGGAAGCACAGATACG.

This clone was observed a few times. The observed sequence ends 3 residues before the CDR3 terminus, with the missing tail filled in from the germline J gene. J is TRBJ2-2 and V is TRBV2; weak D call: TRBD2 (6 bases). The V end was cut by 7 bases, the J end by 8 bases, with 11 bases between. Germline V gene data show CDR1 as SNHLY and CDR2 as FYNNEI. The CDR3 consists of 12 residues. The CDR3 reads CASTPGVGELFF. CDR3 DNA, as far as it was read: TGTGCCAGCACCCCGGGGGTGGGGGAG.

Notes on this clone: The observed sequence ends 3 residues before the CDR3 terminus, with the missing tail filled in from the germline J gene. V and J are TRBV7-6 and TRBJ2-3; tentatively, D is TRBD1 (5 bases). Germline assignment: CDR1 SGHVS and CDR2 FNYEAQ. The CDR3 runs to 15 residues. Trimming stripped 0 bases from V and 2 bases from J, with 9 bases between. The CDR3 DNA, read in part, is TGTGCCAGCAGCTTAGCCCCAGGGTTCACAGATACG. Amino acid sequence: CASSLAPGFTDT. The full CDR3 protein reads CASSLAPGFTDTQYF.

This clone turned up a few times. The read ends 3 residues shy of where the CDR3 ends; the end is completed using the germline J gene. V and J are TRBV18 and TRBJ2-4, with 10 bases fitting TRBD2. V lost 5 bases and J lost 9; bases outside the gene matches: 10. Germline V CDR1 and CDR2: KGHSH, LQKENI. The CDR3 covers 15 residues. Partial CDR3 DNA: TGTGCCAGCTCATCCTCGGGTAGCGGGGGGATCATT. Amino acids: CASSSSGSGGII. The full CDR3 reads CASSSSGSGGIIQYF.

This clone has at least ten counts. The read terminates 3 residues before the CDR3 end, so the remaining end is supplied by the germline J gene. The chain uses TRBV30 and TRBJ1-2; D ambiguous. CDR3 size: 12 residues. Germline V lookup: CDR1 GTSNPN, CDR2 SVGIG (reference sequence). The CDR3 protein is CAWSVDTYRYTF. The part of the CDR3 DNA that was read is TGTGCCTGGAGTGTAGACACCTACCGC.

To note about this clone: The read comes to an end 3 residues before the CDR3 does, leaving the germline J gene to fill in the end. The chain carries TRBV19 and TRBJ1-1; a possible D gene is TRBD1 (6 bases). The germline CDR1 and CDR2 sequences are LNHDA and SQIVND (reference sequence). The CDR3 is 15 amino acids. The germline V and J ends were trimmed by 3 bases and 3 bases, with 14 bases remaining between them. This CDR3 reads CASSISTGLYTEAFF. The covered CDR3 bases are TGTGCCAGTAGTATTTCAACAGGGTTGTACACTGAA.

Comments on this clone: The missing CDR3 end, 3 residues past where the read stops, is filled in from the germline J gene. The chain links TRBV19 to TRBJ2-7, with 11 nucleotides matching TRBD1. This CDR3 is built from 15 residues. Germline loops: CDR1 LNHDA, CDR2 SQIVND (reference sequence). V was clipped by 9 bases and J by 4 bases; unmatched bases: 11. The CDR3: CASNNRDRGEYEQYF. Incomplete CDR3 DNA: TGTGCCAGCAACAACCGGGACAGGGGGGAGTACGAG.

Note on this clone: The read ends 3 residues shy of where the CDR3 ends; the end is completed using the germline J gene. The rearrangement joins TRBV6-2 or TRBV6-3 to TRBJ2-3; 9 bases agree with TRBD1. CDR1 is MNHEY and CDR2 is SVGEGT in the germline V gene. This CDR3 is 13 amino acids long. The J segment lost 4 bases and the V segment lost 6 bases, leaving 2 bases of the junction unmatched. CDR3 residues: CASRGTGPDTQYF. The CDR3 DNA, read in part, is TGTGCCAGCAGAGGGACAGGGCCAGATACG.

CDR3 DNA (partial): TGTGCCAGCAGTGAAGCGGGGACAGGGCGCTTCAAAAACATT. It yields the protein CASSEAGTGRFKNI. The entire CDR3 protein is CASSEAGTGRFKNIQYF. The chain combines TRBV6-1 with TRBJ2-4; TRBD1 matches at 9 bases. Sequencing ends 3 residues short of the CDR3 end; the germline J gene provides the rest. V was clipped by 0 bases and J by 3 bases; unmatched bases: 6. The CDR3 is 17 amino acids. Germline V lookup: CDR1 MNHNS, CDR2 SASEGT.

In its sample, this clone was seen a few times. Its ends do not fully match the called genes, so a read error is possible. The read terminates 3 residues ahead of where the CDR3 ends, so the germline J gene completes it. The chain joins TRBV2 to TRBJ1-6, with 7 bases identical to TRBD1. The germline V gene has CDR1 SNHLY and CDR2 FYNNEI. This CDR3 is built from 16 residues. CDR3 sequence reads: CASRDAGGKDNSTLHF. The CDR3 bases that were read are TGTGCCAGCAGAGATGCAGGGGGTAAGGATAATTCAACC.

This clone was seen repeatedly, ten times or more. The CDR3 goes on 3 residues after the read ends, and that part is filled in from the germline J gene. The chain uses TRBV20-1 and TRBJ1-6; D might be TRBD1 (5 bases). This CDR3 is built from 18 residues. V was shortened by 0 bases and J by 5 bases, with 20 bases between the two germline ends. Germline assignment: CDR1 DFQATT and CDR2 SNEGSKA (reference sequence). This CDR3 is CSARDPRLSRDDNSPLHF. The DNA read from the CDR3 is TGCAGTGCTAGAGACCCCCGTTTGAGCAGGGATGATAATTCACCC.

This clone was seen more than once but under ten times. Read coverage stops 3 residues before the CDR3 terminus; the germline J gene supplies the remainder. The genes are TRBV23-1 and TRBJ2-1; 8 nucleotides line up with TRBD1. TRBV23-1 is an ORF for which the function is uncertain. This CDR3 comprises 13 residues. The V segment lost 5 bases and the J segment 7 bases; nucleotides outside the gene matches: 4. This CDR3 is CASSTRGPNEQFF. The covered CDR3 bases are TGCGCCAGCAGTACCAGGGGGCCGAATGAG.